A single sample is the source of the 2 T cell receptor beta chains below, sequenced in a study of blood T cell repertoires in COVID-19. Assay used: immunoSEQ multiplex PCR; TCRdb lists only in-frame clones, some missing. The top ten clones hold about 2% of a sample with 100,000 to 150,000 clones, about 86% of them seen once. What was sequenced was peripheral blood. These receptors were taken from a woman aged 50 to 60 with acute or convalescent COVID-19.

The chain links TRBV5-1 to TRBJ2-2, with TRBD1 as a possible D gene (6 bases). Germline V lookup: CDR1 SGHRS, CDR2 YFSETQ. Trimming pared 2 bases from V and 4 bases from J, leaving 12 bases between. CDR3 length: 15 amino acids. DNA of the CDR3: TGCGCCAGCAGCTTTAGCTCCAGGGGCACCGGGGAGCTGTTTTTT. It is translated as CASSFSSRGTGELFF. Supplemented by reference TRBV5-1 and TRBJ2-2, the full variable domain reads KAGVTQTPRYLIKTRGQQVTLSCSPISGHRSVSWYQQTPGQGLQFLFEYFSETQRNKGNFPGRFSGRQFSNSRSEMNVSTLELGDSALYLCASSFSSRGTGELFFGEGSRLTVL.

The sample holds one count of this clone. This chain uses TRBV7-9 with TRBJ2-3; D is undetermined. In germline, CDR1 is SEHNR, CDR2 FQNEAQ (reference sequence). This CDR3 comprises 12 residues. Trimming pared 5 bases from V and 2 bases from J, leaving 5 bases between. In DNA, the CDR3 is TGTGCCAGCAGCCTTTTCACAGATACGCAGTATTTT. The encoded protein is CASSLFTDTQYF.